A single T cell receptor (beta chain) is shown here with its context. From germline, CDR1 is MNHEY and CDR2 SVGAGI. CDR3 size: 13 residues. The V and J ends lost 6 bases and 3 bases, in that order; junction bases with no gene match: 5. This specimen belongs to a study of blood T cell repertoires in COVID-19. Study-wide context: Italy, Spain and the United States were the sources of the convalescent and acute COVID-19 samples. From T cells, B-cell-depleted T cells, or PBMCs came the material, which was cDNA or gDNA.

Authors' processing steps: Nucleated cell counts were estimated from reference gene primer amplification. Only in-frame clones appear in the TCRdb table, and some are missing; sequencing was by immunoSEQ multiplex PCR. The V and J calls and clone size are taken from that table; D and trimming were inferred from the DNA. The sample includes about 58,000 clones, 90% of them seen just once. V and J are TRBV6-5 and TRBJ2-7; TRBD1 aligns across 7 bases. Input material: peripheral blood. The TCR was taken from a man aged 60-69 years with active COVID-19. The CDR3 sequence: CASRGQSLYEQYF. The CDR3 nucleotides read TGTGCCAGCAGGGGACAGAGCCTCTACGAGCAGTACTTC.